This T cell receptor beta chain was sequenced for a study of control samples from healthy donors and cancer patients. Sequencing was performed with immunoSEQ multiplex PCR; in TCRdb, only in-frame clones are kept and a portion is missing. The sample carries tens of thousands of clones, just under 85% recorded once. Trimming stripped 0 bases from V and 4 bases from J, with 13 bases between. CDR1 is GTSNPN and CDR2 is SVGIG in the germline V gene (reference sequence). This CDR3 has 15 amino acids. The rearrangement links TRBV30 to TRBJ2-1; D possibly corresponds to TRBD2 (7 bases). The receptor comes from a man aged 25-40 years in good health. Sequences were obtained from blood. CDR3 sequence (DNA): TGTGCCTGGAGTGTGGGAGGGGGGGTTTACAATGAGCAGTTCTTC. Its protein product is CAWSVGGGVYNEQFF.